The 26 T cell receptor beta chains reported below all come from one sample, sequenced in a study of OX40 agonist ivuxolimab in advanced cancers. Here immunoSEQ multiplex PCR was the method, and the copy in TCRdb shows in-frame clones only, minus some. The sample includes tens of thousands of clones, roughly 80% of them seen just once. The material was CD4+ or CD8+ T cells sorted from blood, obtained in a trial of the OX40 agonist ivuxolimab. The source of these receptors is an adult with an advanced solid tumor such as melanoma, head and neck, liver or kidney cancer.

This sequence joins TRBV10-3 and TRBJ2-1; 7 bases match TRBD1. J lost 6 bases, V lost 4 bases, and 9 bases had no gene match. From germline, CDR1 is ENHRY and CDR2 SYGVKD. This CDR3 spans 15 amino acids. The CDR3 nucleotides read TGTGCCATCAGTGCGGGGACAGCGAAGACCAATGAGCAGTTCTTC. Encoded protein: CAISAGTAKTNEQFF.

The genes are TRBV9 and TRBJ2-3, with D tentatively TRBD2 (6 bases). The CDR3 length is 14 residues. Germline V gene data show CDR1 as SGDLS and CDR2 as YYNGEE. Trimming cost V 4 bases and J 4 bases, with 13 bases left between them. CDR3 loop: CASSSGLYPDTQYF. The CDR3 DNA follows: TGTGCCAGCAGCTCGGGACTTTACCCAGATACGCAGTATTTT.

This clone was counted once. V gene TRBV7-9 combines with J gene TRBJ2-7; perhaps TRBD2 as D (5 bases). This CDR3 comprises 15 residues. Germline V lookup: CDR1 SEHNR, CDR2 FQNEAQ (reference sequence). V was clipped by 4 bases and J by 2 bases, with 15 bases between them. For the CDR3, the DNA is TGTGCCAGCAGCTCTGGACTCCTCCTCCCCTACGAGCAGTACTTC. This sequence encodes CASSSGLLLPYEQYF.

V is TRBV18 and J is TRBJ2-6; 8 bases align to TRBD1. There are 17 residues in the CDR3. Germline V gene sequence: CDR1 KGHSH, CDR2 LQKENI. V dropped 3 bases and J dropped 2; count of bases not matched to a gene: 6. The CDR3 is CASSPRTGPPGANVLTF. DNA for the CDR3: TGTGCCAGCTCACCGCGGACAGGGCCTCCTGGGGCCAACGTCCTGACTTTC. The variable domain in full, with the rest retrieved from reference TRBV18 and TRBJ2-6, is NAGVMQNPRHLVRRRGQEARLRCSPMKGHSHVYWYRQLPEEGLKFMVYLQKENIIDESGMPKERFSAEFPKEGPSILRIQQVVRGDSAAYFCASSPRTGPPGANVLTFGAGSRLTVL.

CDR3 amino acids: CASRQGVKSLFGYTF. In DNA form, the CDR3 reads TGTGCCAGCAGGCAGGGGGTGAAGTCTTTATTCGGCTACACCTTC. V usage is TRBV27 and J usage is TRBJ1-2; 7 bases match TRBD1. J lost 8 bases, V lost 6 bases, and 15 bases had no gene match. The CDR3 contains 15 residues. The germline V gene encodes CDR1 MNHEY and CDR2 SMNVEV (reference sequence).

This sequence joins TRBV28 and TRBJ2-7, with TRBD1 identical over 7 bases. CDR3 length: 13 amino acids. Germline V gene data show CDR1 as MDHEN and CDR2 as SYDVKM. V shed 6 bases and J 4 bases; nucleotides not matched to a gene: 6. CDR3 sequence: CASRTTGKYEQYF. The CDR3 bases are TGTGCCAGCAGGACGACAGGGAAGTACGAGCAGTACTTC.

CDR3 bases: TGCGCCAGCAGCAACGGACAGTGGAACACTGAAGCTTTCTTT. It specifies CASSNGQWNTEAFF. This chain joins TRBV5-1 and TRBJ1-1; D might be TRBD1 (6 bases). This CDR3 spans 14 amino acids. CDR1 is SGHRS, CDR2 YFSETQ, per germline. The V gene lost 4 bases and the J gene lost 1 base, with 11 bases spanning the gap.

The chain is built from TRBV29-1 and TRBJ1-2; perhaps TRBD1 as D (5 bases). Trimming took 4 bases from V and 6 from J, leaving 12 bases between them. This CDR3 spans 12 amino acids. CDR1 and CDR2 from the germline V gene are SQVTM and ANQGSEA. Here the CDR3 reads CSVGDGTDGYTF. The CDR3 DNA sequence: TGCAGCGTTGGGGACGGGACGGATGGCTACACCTTC.

The genes are TRBV2 and TRBJ1-5, with D possibly TRBD1 on 5 matching bases. CDR3 length: 14 residues. CDR1 and CDR2 from the germline V gene are SNHLY and FYNNEI. V shed 0 bases and J shed 6 bases, with 9 bases lying between them. DNA for the CDR3: TGTGCCAGCAGTGAAGCGCGGGGCCCTCAGCCCCAGCATTTT. This gives the protein CASSEARGPQPQHF.

The DNA of the CDR3 is TGTGCCAGCAGCTTCGGATCAACGGGAACTTATGGCTACACCTTC. Its translation: CASSFGSTGTYGYTF. This chain connects TRBV7-2 to TRBJ1-2; D is unclear. The CDR3 is made up of 15 amino acids. The V end lost 3 bases, the J end lost 5 bases, and 16 bases lay between the germline ends. CDR1 and CDR2 (germline): SGHTA, FQGNSA.

CDR3 residues: CASSLAVRNTEAFF. DNA of the CDR3: TGTGCCAGCAGTTTAGCAGTAAGGAACACTGAAGCTTTCTTT. This sequence joins TRBV27 and TRBJ1-1; D unclear. This CDR3 spans 14 amino acids. V gave up 2 bases and J gave up 1 base, with 8 bases separating them. CDR1 MNHEY and CDR2 SMNVEV come from the germline V gene (reference sequence).

This chain connects TRBV7-2 to TRBJ1-5; tentatively, D is TRBD1 (6 bases). The CDR3 totals 13 residues. V dropped 4 bases and J dropped 5 bases, with 9 bases sitting between them. Germline values: CDR1 SGHTA, CDR2 FQGNSA. The CDR3 nucleotides read TGTGCCAGCAGCTCAGGGGTCCATCAGCCCCAGCATTTT. It translates to CASSSGVHQPQHF.

The V gene is TRBV7-9, the J gene TRBJ1-2; tentatively, D is TRBD1 (6 bases). CDR1 and CDR2 from the germline V gene are SEHNR and FQNEAQ (reference sequence). This CDR3 has 18 residues. V lost 4 bases to trimming and J lost 0 bases, with 21 bases between them. The CDR3 protein is CASSSLRDTYLANYGYTF. DNA for the CDR3: TGTGCCAGCAGCTCCCTTCGGGACACCTACCTAGCTAACTATGGCTACACCTTC.

The rearrangement uses TRBV27 and TRBJ2-5; 7 bases line up with TRBD1. CDR1 MNHEY and CDR2 SMNVEV come from the germline V gene (reference sequence). The V and J ends lost 4 bases and 5 bases, in that order; junction bases with no gene match: 10. The CDR3 spans 15 residues. The chain's CDR3 is CASSSQGMVRETQYF. DNA for the CDR3: TGTGCCAGCAGTTCACAGGGGATGGTTCGGGAGACCCAGTACTTC.

This chain connects TRBV5-1 to TRBJ1-2, with 8 bases matching TRBD1. The CDR3 runs to 12 residues. Germline values: CDR1 SGHRS, CDR2 YFSETQ. Trimming at V came to 4 bases and at J to 8 bases, leaving 4 bases not matched to a gene. The chain's CDR3 is CASSLTGGGYTF. The CDR3 DNA sequence: TGCGCCAGCAGCCTAACAGGGGGAGGCTACACCTTC. Variable domain in full (rest from reference TRBV5-1 and TRBJ1-2): KAGVTQTPRYLIKTRGQQVTLSCSPISGHRSVSWYQQTPGQGLQFLFEYFSETQRNKGNFPGRFSGRQFSNSRSEMNVSTLELGDSALYLCASSLTGGGYTFGSGTRLTVV.

This clone was counted between two and nine times. The chain links TRBV7-8 to TRBJ1-1; D unclear. Per germline, CDR1 SGHVS and CDR2 FQNEAQ. The length of the CDR3 is 15 residues. With 1 base removed from V and 1 base from J, the gap between germline ends came to 10 bases. The CDR3 sequence: CASSLGTGGNTEAFF. The CDR3 DNA reads as TGTGCCAGCAGCTTAGGGACCGGCGGGAACACTGAAGCTTTCTTT.

This chain connects TRBV21-1 to TRBJ2-7; the table's D call TRBD1 went unverified against the DNA. TRBV21-1 is classified as a pseudogene. The CDR3 covers 14 residues. CDR3 nucleotides: TGTGCCAGCAGCAAAAGCCTGGGGCCCTACGAGCAGTACTTC. Its protein is CASSKSLGPYEQYF.

The count of this clone is one. The chain is built from TRBV7-2 and TRBJ1-5; D call uncertain. The CDR3 has 14 residues. From germline, CDR1 is SGHTA and CDR2 FQGNSA. V was cut by 0 bases and J by 4 bases, with 7 bases left in between. In nucleotides, the CDR3 is TGTGCCAGCAGCTTAGCTCTGACAAATCAGCCCCAGCATTTT. Translation gives CASSLALTNQPQHF. Looking up the rest from reference TRBV7-2 and TRBJ1-5 gives the full variable domain: GAGVSQSPSNKVTEKGKDVELRCDPISGHTALYWYRQSLGQGLEFLIYFQGNSAPDKSGLPSDRFSAERTGGSVSTLTIQRTQQEDSAVYLCASSLALTNQPQHFGDGTRLSIL.

The genes are TRBV2 and TRBJ1-5, with D perhaps TRBD1 (6 bases). V shed 6 bases and J shed 3 bases, with 9 bases lying between them. From germline, CDR1 is SNHLY and CDR2 FYNNEI. The CDR3 extends over 13 amino acids. The chain's CDR3 is CASSRDNNQPQHF. The CDR3 bases are TGTGCCAGCAGCCGGGACAACAATCAGCCCCAGCATTTT.

CDR3 DNA: TGTGCCAGCAGCTTGGGTACAGGGAGAAATAATTCACCCCTCCACTTT. Protein product: CASSLGTGRNNSPLHF. This chain connects TRBV5-4 to TRBJ1-6; a weak D match, TRBD1 (6 bases). This CDR3 is 16 amino acids long. Germline V CDR1 and CDR2: SGHNT, YYREEE (reference sequence). V lost 0 bases to trimming and J lost 5 bases, with 12 bases between them.

This chain uses TRBV11-2 with TRBJ2-5; D call uncertain. The CDR3 extends over 15 amino acids. The V end lost 0 bases, the J end lost 4 bases, and 12 bases lay between the germline ends. Germline loops: CDR1 SGHAT, CDR2 FQNNGV. CDR3 coding DNA: TGTGCCAGCAGCTTAGAAGGCCGAATAATAGAGACCCAGTACTTC. Residues: CASSLEGRIIETQYF. The variable domain in full, with the rest retrieved from reference TRBV11-2 and TRBJ2-5, is EAGVAQSPRYKIIEKRQSVAFWCNPISGHATLYWYQQILGQGPKLLIQFQNNGVVDDSQLPKDRFSAERLKGVDSTLKIQPAKLEDSAVYLCASSLEGRIIETQYFGPGTRLLVL.

This chain uses TRBV6-1 with TRBJ2-3, with 16 bases matching TRBD2. The ends lost 7 bases at V and 6 bases at J; junction bases unmatched: 4. Per the germline V gene, CDR1 is MNHNS and CDR2 is SASEGT. The CDR3 totals 15 residues. CDR3 protein: CASKGLAGGVDTQYF. In nucleotides, the CDR3 is TGTGCCAGCAAGGGACTAGCGGGAGGGGTCGATACGCAGTATTTT.

This sequence joins TRBV10-2 and TRBJ2-7; D may be TRBD2 (6 bases). In germline, CDR1 is WSHSY, CDR2 SAAADI. CDR3 length: 15 amino acids. Deletions cut 8 bases from V and 2 bases from J, with 19 bases between. CDR3 DNA: TGCGCCAGCTTTCCCGTGGACTATCCTGCCTACGAGCAGTACTTC. It yields the protein CASFPVDYPAYEQYF.

This clone was seen more than once but under ten times. This chain joins TRBV14 and TRBJ1-1, with D possibly being TRBD1 (5 bases). The CDR3 consists of 14 residues. The V end lost 2 bases, the J end lost 4 bases, and 11 bases lay between the germline ends. Germline assignment: CDR1 SGHDN and CDR2 FVKESK. CDR3 coding DNA: TGTGCCAGCAGCCAACAGGGCCTCCTCACTGAAGCTTTCTTT. Translated: CASSQQGLLTEAFF.

This chain links TRBV5-5 with TRBJ1-2; the D is unclear. The CDR3 is 12 residues long. Germline-derived CDR1 and CDR2 are SGHKS and YYEKEE (reference sequence). V was pared by 4 bases and J by 4 bases, with 8 bases between. The CDR3 DNA reads as TGTGCCAGCAGCACCCGGACCTATGGCTACACCTTC. It is translated as CASSTRTYGYTF.

This rearrangement joins TRBV6-5 to TRBJ2-5, with no clear D. The J call may be in error: the DNA end matches TRBJ2-7 better. The CDR3 is made up of 16 amino acids. Germline CDR1 reads MNHEY; CDR2 reads SVGAGI. CDR3 nucleotide sequence: TGTGCCAGCAGTTACTCTCTGTCTTCTCGGGCCTACGAGCAGTACTTC. Amino acid sequence: CASSYSLSSRAYEQYF.